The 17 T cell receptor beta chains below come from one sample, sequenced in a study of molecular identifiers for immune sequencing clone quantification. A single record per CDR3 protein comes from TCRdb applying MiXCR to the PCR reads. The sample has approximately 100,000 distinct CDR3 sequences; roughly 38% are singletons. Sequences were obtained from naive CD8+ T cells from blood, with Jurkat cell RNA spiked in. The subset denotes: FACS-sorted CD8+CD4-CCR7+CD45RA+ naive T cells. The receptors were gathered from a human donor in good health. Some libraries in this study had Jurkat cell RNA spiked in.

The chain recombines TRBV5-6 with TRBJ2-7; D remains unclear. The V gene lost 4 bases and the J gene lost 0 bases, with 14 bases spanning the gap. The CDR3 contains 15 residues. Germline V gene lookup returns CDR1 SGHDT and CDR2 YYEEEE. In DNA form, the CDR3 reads TGTGCCAGCAGCGTTGCCTGGGGTAGCTCCTACGAGCAGTACTTC. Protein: CASSVAWGSSYEQYF.

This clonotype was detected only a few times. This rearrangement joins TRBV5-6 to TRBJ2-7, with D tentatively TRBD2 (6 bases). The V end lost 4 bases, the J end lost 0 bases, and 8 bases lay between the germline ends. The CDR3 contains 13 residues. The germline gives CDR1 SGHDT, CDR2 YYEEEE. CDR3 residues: CASSTGLSYEQYF. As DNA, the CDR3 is TGTGCCAGCAGCACGGGACTCTCCTACGAGCAGTACTTC.

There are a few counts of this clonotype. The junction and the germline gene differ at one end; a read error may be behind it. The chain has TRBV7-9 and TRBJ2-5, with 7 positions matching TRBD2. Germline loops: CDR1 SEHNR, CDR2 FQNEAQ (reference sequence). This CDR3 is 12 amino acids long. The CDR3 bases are TGTGCCAGCAGCCTAGCGGTAGAGACCCAGTACTTC. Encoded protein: CASSLAVETQYF.

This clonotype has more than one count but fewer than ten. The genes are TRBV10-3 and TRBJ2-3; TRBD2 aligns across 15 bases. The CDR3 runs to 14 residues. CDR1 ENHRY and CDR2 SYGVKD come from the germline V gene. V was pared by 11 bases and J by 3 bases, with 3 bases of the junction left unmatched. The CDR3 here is CAVGLAGGTDTQYF. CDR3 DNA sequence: TGTGCCGTCGGACTAGCGGGAGGGACAGATACGCAGTATTTT.

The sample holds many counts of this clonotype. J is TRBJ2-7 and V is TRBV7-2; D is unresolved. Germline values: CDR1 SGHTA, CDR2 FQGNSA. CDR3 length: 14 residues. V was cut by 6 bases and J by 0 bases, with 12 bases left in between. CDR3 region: CASRHTSDSYEQYF. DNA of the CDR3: TGTGCCAGCAGACATACATCGGACTCCTACGAGCAGTACTTC.

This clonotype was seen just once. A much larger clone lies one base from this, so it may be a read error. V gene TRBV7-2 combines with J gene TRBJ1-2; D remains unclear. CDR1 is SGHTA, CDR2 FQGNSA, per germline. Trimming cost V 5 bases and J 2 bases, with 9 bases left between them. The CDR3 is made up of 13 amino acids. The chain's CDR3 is CASSLHRNYGYTF. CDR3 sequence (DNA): TGTGCCAGCAGCCTTCATCGAAACTATGGCTACACCTTC.

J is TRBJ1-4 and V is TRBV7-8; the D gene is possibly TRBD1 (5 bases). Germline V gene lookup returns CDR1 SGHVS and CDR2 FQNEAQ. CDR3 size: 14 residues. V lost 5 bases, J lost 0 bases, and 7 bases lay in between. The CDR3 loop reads CASSQTATNEKLFF. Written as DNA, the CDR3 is TGTGCCAGCAGCCAGACAGCAACTAATGAAAAACTGTTTTTT.

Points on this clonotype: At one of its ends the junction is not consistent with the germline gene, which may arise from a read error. The DNA of the CDR3 is TGTGCCACCTGTGAAGGTGGGACTAGTGTAACCTACGAGCAGTACTTC. Translation gives CATCEGGTSVTYEQYF. The chain uses TRBV24-1 and TRBJ2-7, with 8 nucleotides matching TRBD2. This CDR3 spans 16 amino acids. Per germline, CDR1 KGHDR and CDR2 SFDVKD.

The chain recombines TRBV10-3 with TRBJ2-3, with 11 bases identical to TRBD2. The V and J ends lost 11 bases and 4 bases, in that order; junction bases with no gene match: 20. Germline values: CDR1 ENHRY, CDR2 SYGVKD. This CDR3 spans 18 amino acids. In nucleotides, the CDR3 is TGTGCCTCCGAAGGGCATGAGCTAGCGGGAGGAGTCCCAGATACGCAGTATTTT. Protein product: CASEGHELAGGVPDTQYF.

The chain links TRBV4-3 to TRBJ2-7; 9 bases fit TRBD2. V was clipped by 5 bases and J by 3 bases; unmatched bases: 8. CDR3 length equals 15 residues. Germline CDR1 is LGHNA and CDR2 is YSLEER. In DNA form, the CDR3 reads TGCGCCAGCAGCTACAGGACTAGCGCTTACTACGAGCAGTACTTC. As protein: CASSYRTSAYYEQYF.

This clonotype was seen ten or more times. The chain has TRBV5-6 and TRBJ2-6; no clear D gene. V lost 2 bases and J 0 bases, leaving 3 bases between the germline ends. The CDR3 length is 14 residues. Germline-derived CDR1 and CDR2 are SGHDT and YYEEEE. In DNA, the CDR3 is TGTGCCAGCAGCTTCAACTCTGGGGCCAACGTCCTGACTTTC. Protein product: CASSFNSGANVLTF.

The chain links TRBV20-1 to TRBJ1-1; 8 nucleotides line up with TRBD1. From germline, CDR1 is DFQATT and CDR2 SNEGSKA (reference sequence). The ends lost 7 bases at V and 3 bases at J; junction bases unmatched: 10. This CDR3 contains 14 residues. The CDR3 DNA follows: TGCAGTGTCCGCCCAGGGGGCACGTACACTGAAGCTTTCTTT. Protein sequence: CSVRPGGTYTEAFF.

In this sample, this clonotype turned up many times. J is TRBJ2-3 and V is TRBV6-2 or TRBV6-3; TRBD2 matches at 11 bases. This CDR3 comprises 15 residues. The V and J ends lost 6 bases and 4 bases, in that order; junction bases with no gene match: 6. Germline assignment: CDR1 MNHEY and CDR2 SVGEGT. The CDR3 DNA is TGTGCCAGCAGCCAGACTAGCGGGATGCCAGATACGCAGTATTTT. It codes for CASSQTSGMPDTQYF.

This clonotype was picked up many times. The CDR3 nucleotides read TGTGCCAGCAGCCAACTCCCCGGACGAGGAAACGAGCAGTACTTC. Its translation: CASSQLPGRGNEQYF. This chain links TRBV4-2 with TRBJ2-7; D unclear. The CDR3 consists of 15 residues. Germline loops: CDR1 LGHNA, CDR2 YNFKEQ. Trimming removed 2 bases at V and 5 bases at J, with 16 bases between.

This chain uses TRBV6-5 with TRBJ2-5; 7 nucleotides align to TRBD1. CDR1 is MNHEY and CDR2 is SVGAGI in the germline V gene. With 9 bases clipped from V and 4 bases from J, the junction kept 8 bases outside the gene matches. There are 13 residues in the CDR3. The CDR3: CASGQVALETQYF. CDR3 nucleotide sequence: TGTGCCAGTGGACAGGTAGCTTTAGAGACCCAGTACTTC.

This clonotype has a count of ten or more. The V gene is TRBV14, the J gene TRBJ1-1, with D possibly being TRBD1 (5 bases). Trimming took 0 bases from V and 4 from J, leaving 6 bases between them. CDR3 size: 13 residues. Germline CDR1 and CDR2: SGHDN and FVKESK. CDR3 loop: CASSQEGTTEAFF. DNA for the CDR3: TGTGCCAGCAGCCAAGAGGGGACCACTGAAGCTTTCTTT.

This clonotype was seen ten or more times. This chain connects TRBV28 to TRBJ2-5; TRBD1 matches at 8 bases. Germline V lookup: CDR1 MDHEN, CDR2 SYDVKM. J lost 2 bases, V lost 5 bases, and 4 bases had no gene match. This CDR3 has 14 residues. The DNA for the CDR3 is TGTGCCAGCAGTCAAGGACAGGGTCAAGAGACCCAGTACTTC. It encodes CASSQGQGQETQYF.